This T cell receptor (beta chain) emerged from a study of radiotherapy plus CTLA-4 blockade in lung cancer (dated by TCRdb to the late 2010s). With regard to the full study: Among the enrolled patients, about 19% had an objective response, and roughly 30% reached disease control.

Including the terminal cysteine and phenylalanine, the CDR3 comprises 12 residues. The kept DNA is CDR3 alone, 36 bases in frame from the first base. At the junction V is shortened by 2 bases and J by 14 bases, with 12 bases in between. In the germline V gene (reference sequence), CDR1 corresponds to SEHNR and CDR2 to FQNEAQ. Focal radiation therapy combined with CTLA-4 blockade (ipilimumab) was tested in patients with chemo-refractory metastatic non-small-cell lung cancer. Paper-wide results and their limitations: After treatment with radiotherapy and ipilimumab, TCR clones that originated in tumors expanded in peripheral blood. The strongest predictors of response were reported to be early dynamic shifts in blood T cell clones along with a rise in serum interferon-beta following radiation.

About this clone: It lacks a known antigen. No clone much larger than this one lies a single base away; base qualities are absent.

The library was prepared using the immunoSEQ multiplex PCR assay. TCRdb took this table from immuneACCESS and kept in-frame rearrangements with V and J called. Such tables lack part of the clones; where checked against another copy, unresolved V genes explain under half of the gap, and the rest is unexplained. This sample has roughly 98,000 clones in its table, and roughly four fifths of those were observed once. The ten largest clonotypes hold 3% to 3.5% of the sample. The TCR was taken from a human donor with non-small cell lung cancer who had a partial response to radiotherapy plus ipilimumab. The material sequenced was peripheral blood, taken from a patient treated with radiotherapy plus ipilimumab. The chain is encoded by TRBV7-9 joined to TRBJ1-4; a confident D gene designation cannot be given. This receptor has the CDR3 CASSLNLEALFF. The DNA sequence is TGTGCCAGCAGCTTAAATCTCGAAGCGCTGTTTTTT.